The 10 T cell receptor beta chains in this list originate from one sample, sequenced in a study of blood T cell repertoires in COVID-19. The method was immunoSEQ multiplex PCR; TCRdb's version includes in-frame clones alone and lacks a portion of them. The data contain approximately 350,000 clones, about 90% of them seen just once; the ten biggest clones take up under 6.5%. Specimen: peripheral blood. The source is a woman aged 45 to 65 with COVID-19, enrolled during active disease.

The CDR3 DNA follows: TGTGCCAGCTCACCCCCCTCTAGACAGAATGAAAAACTGTTTTTT. Protein product: CASSPPSRQNEKLFF. The chain links TRBV18 to TRBJ1-4; a weak D match, TRBD1 (5 bases). Per the germline V gene, CDR1 is KGHSH and CDR2 is LQKENI. Trimming stripped 3 bases from V and 5 bases from J, with 13 bases between. The CDR3 runs 15 residues.

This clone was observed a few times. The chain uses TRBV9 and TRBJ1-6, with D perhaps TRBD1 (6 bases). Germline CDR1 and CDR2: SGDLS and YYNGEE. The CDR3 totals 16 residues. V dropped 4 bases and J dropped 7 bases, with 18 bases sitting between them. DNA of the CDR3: TGTGCCAGCAGCCCAACGGGGGGGGCGCGAAATTCACCCCTCCACTTT. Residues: CASSPTGGARNSPLHF.

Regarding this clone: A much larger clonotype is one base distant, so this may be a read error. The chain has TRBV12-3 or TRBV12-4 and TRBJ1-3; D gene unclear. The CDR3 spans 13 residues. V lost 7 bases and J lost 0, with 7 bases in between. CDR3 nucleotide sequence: TGTGCCAGCACCCCTTACTCTGGAAACACCATATATTTT. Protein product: CASTPYSGNTIYF.

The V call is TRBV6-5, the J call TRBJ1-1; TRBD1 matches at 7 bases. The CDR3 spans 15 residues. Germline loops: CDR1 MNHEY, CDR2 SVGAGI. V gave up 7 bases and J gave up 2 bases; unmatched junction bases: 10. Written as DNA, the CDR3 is TGTGCCAGCACTCCCGTGGGACAGCTAAACACTGAAGCTTTCTTT. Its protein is CASTPVGQLNTEAFF.

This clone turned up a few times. Here the CDR3 DNA reads TGTGCCAGCAGCTTAGCGCACAGACCATACGAGCAGTACTTC. Translating gives CASSLAHRPYEQYF. This sequence joins TRBV7-6 and TRBJ2-7; no reliable D call. In germline, CDR1 is SGHVS, CDR2 FNYEAQ. The ends were cut back, 0 bases at V and 4 bases at J, with 10 bases in the middle. There are 14 residues in the CDR3. The full variable domain, in which reference TRBV7-6 and TRBJ2-7 provide the parts outside the CDR3, is GAGVSQSPRYKVTKRGQDVALRCDPISGHVSLYWYRQALGQGPEFLTYFNYEAQQDKSGLPNDRFSAERPEGSISTLTIQRTEQRDSAMYRCASSLAHRPYEQYFGPGTRLTVT.

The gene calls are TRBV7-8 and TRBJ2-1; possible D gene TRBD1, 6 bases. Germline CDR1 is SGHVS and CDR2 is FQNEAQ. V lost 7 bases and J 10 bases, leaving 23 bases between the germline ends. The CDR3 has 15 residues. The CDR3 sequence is CASIPLGGRTGEQFF. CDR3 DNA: TGTGCCAGCATCCCACTTGGGGGCCGAACGGGAGAGCAGTTCTTC.

CDR3 sequence reads: CASSDGPGGSVYEQYF. The CDR3 coding sequence is TGTGCCAGCAGCGACGGACCCGGGGGAAGCGTGTACGAGCAGTACTTC. This chain connects TRBV14 to TRBJ2-7; D is perhaps TRBD2 (6 bases). CDR3 size: 16 residues. V was shortened by 5 bases and J by 4 bases, with 21 bases between the two germline ends. Germline V CDR1 and CDR2: SGHDN, FVKESK.

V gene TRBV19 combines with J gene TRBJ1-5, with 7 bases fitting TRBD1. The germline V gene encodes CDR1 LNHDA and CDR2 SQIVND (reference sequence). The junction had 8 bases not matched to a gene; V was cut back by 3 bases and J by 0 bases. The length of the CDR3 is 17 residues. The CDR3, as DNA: TGTGCCAGTAGTATTAAGGGACAGCTATCTAGCAATCAGCCCCAGCATTTT. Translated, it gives CASSIKGQLSSNQPQHF.

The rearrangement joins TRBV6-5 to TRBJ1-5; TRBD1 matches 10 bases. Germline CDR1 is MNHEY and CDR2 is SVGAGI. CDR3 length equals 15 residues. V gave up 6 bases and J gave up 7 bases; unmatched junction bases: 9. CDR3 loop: CASRGLDRGRQPQHF. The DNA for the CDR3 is TGTGCCAGCAGGGGCCTCGACAGGGGGCGACAGCCCCAGCATTTT.

The CDR3 coding sequence is TGTGCCAGCAGCTTAGCGGGAAGCAGGGTCAACACTGAAGCTTTCTTT. Its protein is CASSLAGSRVNTEAFF. The chain carries TRBV7-2 and TRBJ1-1; tentative D call: TRBD1 (5 bases). Between the trimmed V and J ends, which lost 0 bases and 2 bases, there was a span of 13 bases. Germline V CDR1 and CDR2: SGHTA, FQGNSA. CDR3 length equals 16 residues. Full variable domain (remainder filled in from reference TRBV7-2 and TRBJ1-1): GAGVSQSPSNKVTEKGKDVELRCDPISGHTALYWYRQSLGQGLEFLIYFQGNSAPDKSGLPSDRFSAERTGGSVSTLTIQRTQQEDSAVYLCASSLAGSRVNTEAFFGQGTRLTVV.